The 11 T cell receptor beta chains given below trace back to one sample, sequenced in a study of neurological immune-mediated disorders. A single record per CDR3 protein comes from TCRdb applying MiXCR to the 5' RACE reads. In the table there are 60,000 to 90,000 distinct CDR3 sequences, 9.5% to 13% of which are singletons. Time point in this sample: longitudinal time-point 1 (baseline). The sample taken for sequencing was PBMCs. The receptors come from a man aged 30 to 39 in good health.

This clonotype was seen many times. The rearrangement uses TRBV4-1 and TRBJ2-7; 9 bases line up with TRBD2. The length of the CDR3 is 18 residues. Germline V gene sequence: CDR1 MGHRA, CDR2 YSYEKL. V dropped 0 bases and J dropped 0; count of bases not matched to a gene: 9. The CDR3 is CASSQEVSGSSFSYEQYF. CDR3 bases: TGCGCCAGCAGCCAAGAAGTTAGCGGGAGTTCCTTCTCCTACGAGCAGTACTTC.

This clonotype was seen many times. The genes are TRBV9 and TRBJ2-3; weak D call: TRBD2 (6 bases). V lost 4 bases, J lost 7 bases, and 22 bases lay in between. This CDR3 contains 16 residues. Per the germline V gene, CDR1 is SGDLS and CDR2 is YYNGEE. This CDR3 is CASSPARTVGGYTQYF. The CDR3 DNA sequence: TGTGCCAGCAGCCCGGCGCGGACCGTCGGGGGTTATACGCAGTATTTT.

This clonotype was counted at least ten times. V usage is TRBV3-1 and J usage is TRBJ2-3; no reliable D call. The CDR3 consists of 14 residues. Germline V CDR1 and CDR2: LGHDT, YNNKEL (reference sequence). Deletions cut 5 bases from V and 0 bases from J, with 9 bases between. The CDR3 region is CASSYIGSTDTQYF. The CDR3 bases are TGTGCCAGCAGCTATATAGGTAGCACAGATACGCAGTATTTT.

The CDR3 bases are TGCGCCAGCAGCTTAAGACTAGCGGGAGGAACGAACACCGGGGAGCTGTTTTTT. Encoded protein: CASSLRLAGGTNTGELFF. The chain joins TRBV5-1 to TRBJ2-2; 13 bases map to TRBD2. This CDR3 is 18 amino acids long. The germline CDR1 and CDR2 sequences are SGHRS and YFSETQ. V trimming: 2 bases; J trimming: 0 bases; junction bases outside the gene matches: 4.

Many counts were recorded for this clonotype. The chain recombines TRBV19 with TRBJ2-7; 8 bases map to TRBD1. With 6 bases clipped from V and 0 bases from J, the junction kept 7 bases outside the gene matches. CDR3 length: 15 amino acids. In germline, CDR1 is LNHDA, CDR2 SQIVND (reference sequence). The DNA of the CDR3 is TGTGCCAGTAGGCCCGACCAGGGGGCCTCCTACGAGCAGTACTTC. It is translated as CASRPDQGASYEQYF.

This clonotype was observed many times. The V and J genes are TRBV28 and TRBJ2-1; weak D call: TRBD2 (5 bases). This CDR3 is 12 amino acids long. Germline-derived CDR1 and CDR2 are MDHEN and SYDVKM. The V end lost 2 bases, the J end lost 9 bases, and 8 bases lay between the germline ends. CDR3 region: CASSLARGEQFF. The CDR3 DNA reads TGTGCCAGCAGTTTAGCTCGGGGTGAGCAGTTCTTC.

This clonotype was detected ten times or more. This chain joins TRBV6-1 and TRBJ2-1, with D possibly matching TRBD1 (6 bases). This CDR3 spans 13 amino acids. V lost 7 bases and J lost 6, with 13 bases in between. Germline CDR1 MNHNS, CDR2 SASEGT. The CDR3: CASILRTVNEQFF. In nucleotides, the CDR3 is TGTGCCAGCATCCTCCGGACAGTCAATGAGCAGTTCTTC.

In this sample, this clonotype turned up many times. The V call is TRBV6-1, the J call TRBJ2-1, with D hard to call. Germline V gives CDR1 MNHNS, CDR2 SASEGT. The CDR3 extends over 13 amino acids. Trimming left V 1 base short and J 6 bases short, with 7 bases between. CDR3 in amino acids: CASSEGWGNEQFF. The DNA for the CDR3 is TGTGCCAGCAGTGAAGGATGGGGCAATGAGCAGTTCTTC.

This sequence joins TRBV5-5 and TRBJ2-2, with D possibly being TRBD1 or TRBD2 (5 bases each). This CDR3 is 17 amino acids long. The germline V gene has CDR1 SGHKS and CDR2 YYEKEE (reference sequence). The germline V and J ends were trimmed by 8 bases and 0 bases, with 20 bases remaining between them. The CDR3 DNA sequence: TGTGCCAGTAGCCCATCCGGGACCGTAACGAACACCGGGGAGCTGTTTTTT. The encoded protein is CASSPSGTVTNTGELFF. Filled out from reference TRBV5-5 and TRBJ2-2, the complete variable domain reads DAGVTQSPTHLIKTRGQQVTLRCSPISGHKSVSWYQQVLGQGPQFIFQYYEKEERGRGNFPDRFSARQFPNYSSELNVNALLLGDSALYLCASSPSGTVTNTGELFFGEGSRLTVL.

Many counts were recorded for this clonotype. The CDR3 DNA sequence: TGCGCCAGCAGCTTGGCGCCGGGAAGCTTGGGGAATGAGCAGTTCTTC. As protein: CASSLAPGSLGNEQFF. This sequence joins TRBV5-1 and TRBJ2-1, with D possibly matching TRBD2 (5 bases). Germline CDR1 and CDR2: SGHRS and YFSETQ. The CDR3 is made up of 16 amino acids. V lost 0 bases and J lost 7, with 17 bases in between.

The CDR3 DNA follows: TGTGCCAGCAGCTTAGGACTACCCTTATACAATGAGCAGTTCTTC. It encodes CASSLGLPLYNEQFF. V and J are TRBV7-3 and TRBJ2-1; D is possibly TRBD2 (6 bases). CDR1 and CDR2 from the germline V gene are SGHTA and FQGTGA. Trimming removed 2 bases from V and 4 bases from J, with 12 bases in between. The CDR3 has 15 residues. Full variable domain (outside the CDR3, taken from reference TRBV7-3 and TRBJ2-1): GAGVSQTPSNKVTEKGKYVELRCDPISGHTALYWYRQSLGQGPEFLIYFQGTGAADDSGLPNDRFFAVRPEGSVSTLKIQRTERGDSAVYLCASSLGLPLYNEQFFGPGTRLTVL.